This TCR beta chain was recovered during a study of blood T cell repertoires in COVID-19. Study as a whole: Samples representing acute and convalescent COVID-19 were sourced from the United States, Italy and Spain. The cDNA or gDNA used as material had been derived from T cells, B-cell-depleted T cells, or PBMCs.

In the study's own analysis: Using reference gene primer amplification, nucleated cell counts were estimated. Assay used: immunoSEQ multiplex PCR; TCRdb lists only in-frame clones, some missing. V and J calls and clone size follow that table, whereas D and trimming were derived from the DNA. This table holds just over 150,000 clones, approximately 95% found once. From germline, CDR1 is MNHEY and CDR2 SMNVEV (reference sequence). CDR3 size: 13 residues. Trimming took 7 bases from V and 1 from J, leaving 10 bases between them. Material: peripheral blood. The chain is built from TRBV27 and TRBJ1-1; no clear D gene. The receptor was derived from a woman aged 45-65 years with acute or convalescent COVID-19. The CDR3 nucleotides read TGTGCCAGCACCTCCGAGGGGAACACTGAAGCTTTCTTT. Its protein product is CASTSEGNTEAFF.